The clone carrying this T cell receptor (beta chain) was observed a handful of times. What it recognizes is unknown. Template switching by 5'RACE produced TCR cDNA, adding a universal primer site and UMIs. One entry per CDR3 protein, called by TCRdb with MiXCR from the 5' RACE reads. Of 620,000 or so distinct CDR3 sequences in the sample, approximately 16% were seen once. This sample was included in a study of T cells after yellow fever vaccination. General observations from the study: CD4 and CD8 compartments shared a small share of clonotypes.

J lost 6 bases, V lost 4 bases, and 9 bases had no gene match. Germline V gene sequence: CDR1 SGDLS, CDR2 YYNGEE. The CDR3 consists of 16 residues. The sequencing used PBMCs, collected less than 6 days after the first yellow fever vaccination. The chain combines TRBV9 with TRBJ2-2; TRBD1 matches at 10 bases. The sequence was obtained from a man aged 18 to 29 who received the YFV17D yellow fever vaccine. The CDR3 region is CASSLDRGQLPGELFF. The CDR3 bases are TGTGCCAGCAGCCTTGACAGGGGGCAATTACCCGGGGAGCTGTTTTTT. The whole variable domain, remainder taken from reference TRBV9 and TRBJ2-2, is DSGVTQTPKHLITATGQRVTLRCSPRSGDLSVYWYQQSLDQGLQFLIQYYNGEERAKGNILERFSAQQFPDLHSELNLSSLELGDSALYFCASSLDRGQLPGELFFGEGSRLTVL.